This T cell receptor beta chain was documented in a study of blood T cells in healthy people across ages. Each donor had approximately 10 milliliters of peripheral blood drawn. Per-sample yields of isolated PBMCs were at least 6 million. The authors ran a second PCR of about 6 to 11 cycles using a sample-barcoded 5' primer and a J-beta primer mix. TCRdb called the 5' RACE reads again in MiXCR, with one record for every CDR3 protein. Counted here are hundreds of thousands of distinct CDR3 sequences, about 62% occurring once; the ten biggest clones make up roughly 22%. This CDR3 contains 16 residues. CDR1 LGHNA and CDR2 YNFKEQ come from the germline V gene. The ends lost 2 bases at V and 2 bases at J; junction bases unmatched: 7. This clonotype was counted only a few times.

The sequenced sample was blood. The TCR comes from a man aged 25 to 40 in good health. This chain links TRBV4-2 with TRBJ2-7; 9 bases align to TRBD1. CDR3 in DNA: TGTGCCAGCAGCCAAAGCCCCGGGACAGGGACCTACGAGCAGTACTTC. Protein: CASSQSPGTGTYEQYF.